This TCR beta chain was found in a study of post-analysis software for immune sequencing data. Study-level background: Disease courses included relapsing-remitting, secondary progressive and progressive-relapsing multiple sclerosis.

Whole-study results and caveats: Co-batched samples clustered tightly together by F measure. Versus controls, multiple sclerosis patients showed significantly lower diversity (normalized Chao1).

Details on this clonotype: The antigen remains undetermined.

Libraries were made from TCR beta cDNA, and they carried unique molecular identifiers. When 1 to 10 million T cells were used, they gave hundreds of thousands of cDNA molecules. One entry per CDR3 protein results from TCRdb running MiXCR on the PCR reads. The profile shows roughly 580,000 distinct CDR3 sequences, about 44% of them singletons. The source material was blood. The receptor was isolated from a girl aged 10 to 17 with multiple sclerosis.

CDR3 sequence (DNA): TGCGCCAGCAGCTCGACAGGGGATCTTCATGGCTACACCTTC. Translated, it gives CASSSTGDLHGYTF. The V gene is TRBV5-1, the J gene TRBJ1-2; the match to TRBD1 covers 8 bases. J gave up 6 bases and V 3 bases, and 7 bases lay outside the gene matches. CDR1 and CDR2 from the germline V gene are SGHRS and YFSETQ. The CDR3 has 14 amino acids.